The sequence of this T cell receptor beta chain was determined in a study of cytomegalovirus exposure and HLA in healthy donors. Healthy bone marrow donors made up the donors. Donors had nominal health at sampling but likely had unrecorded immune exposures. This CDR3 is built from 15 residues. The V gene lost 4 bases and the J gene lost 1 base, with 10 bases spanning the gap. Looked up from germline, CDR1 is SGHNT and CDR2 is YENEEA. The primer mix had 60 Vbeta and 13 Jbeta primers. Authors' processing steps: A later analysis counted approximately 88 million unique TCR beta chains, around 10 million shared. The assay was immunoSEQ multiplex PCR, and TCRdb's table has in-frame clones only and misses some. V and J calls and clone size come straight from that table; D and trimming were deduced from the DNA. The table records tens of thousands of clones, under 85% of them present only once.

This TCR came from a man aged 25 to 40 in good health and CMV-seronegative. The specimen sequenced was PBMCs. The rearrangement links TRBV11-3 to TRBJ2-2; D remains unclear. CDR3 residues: CASSSLELNTGELFF. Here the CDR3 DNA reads TGTGCCAGCAGCTCCCTCGAACTGAACACCGGGGAGCTGTTTTTT. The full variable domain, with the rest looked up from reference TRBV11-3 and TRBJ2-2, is EAGVVQSPRYKIIEKKQPVAFWCNPISGHNTLYWYLQNLGQGPELLIRYENEEAVDDSQLPKDRFSAERLKGVDSTLKIQPAELGDSAVYLCASSSLELNTGELFFGEGSRLTVL.